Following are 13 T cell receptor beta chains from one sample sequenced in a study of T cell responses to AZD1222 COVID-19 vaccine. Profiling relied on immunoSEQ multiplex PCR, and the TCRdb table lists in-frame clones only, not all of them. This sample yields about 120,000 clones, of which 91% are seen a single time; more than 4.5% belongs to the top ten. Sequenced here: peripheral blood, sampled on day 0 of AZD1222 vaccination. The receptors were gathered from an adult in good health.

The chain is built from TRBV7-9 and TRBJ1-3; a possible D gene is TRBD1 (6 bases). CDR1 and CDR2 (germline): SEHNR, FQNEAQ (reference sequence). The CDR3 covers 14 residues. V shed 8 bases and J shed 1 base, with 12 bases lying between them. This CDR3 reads CASSRTVSGNTIYF. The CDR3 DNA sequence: TGTGCCAGCTCGCGGACAGTTTCTGGAAACACCATATATTTT.

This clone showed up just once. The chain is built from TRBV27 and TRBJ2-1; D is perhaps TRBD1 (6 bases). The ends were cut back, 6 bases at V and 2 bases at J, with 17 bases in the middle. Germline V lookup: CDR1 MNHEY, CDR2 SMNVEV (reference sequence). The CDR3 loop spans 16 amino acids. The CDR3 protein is CASRIQGLGPYNEQFF. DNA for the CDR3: TGTGCCAGCAGAATACAGGGCCTAGGTCCCTACAATGAGCAGTTCTTC.

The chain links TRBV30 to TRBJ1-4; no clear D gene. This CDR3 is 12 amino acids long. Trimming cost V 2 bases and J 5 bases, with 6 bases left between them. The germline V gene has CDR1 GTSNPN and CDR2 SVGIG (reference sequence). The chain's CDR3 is CAWSNGNEKLFF. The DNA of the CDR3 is TGTGCCTGGAGTAATGGAAATGAAAAACTGTTTTTT.

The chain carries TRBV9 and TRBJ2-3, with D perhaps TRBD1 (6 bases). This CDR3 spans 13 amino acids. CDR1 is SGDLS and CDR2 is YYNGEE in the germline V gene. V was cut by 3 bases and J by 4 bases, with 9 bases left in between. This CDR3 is CASSAGTSDTQYF. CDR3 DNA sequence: TGTGCCAGCAGCGCCGGGACATCAGATACGCAGTATTTT.

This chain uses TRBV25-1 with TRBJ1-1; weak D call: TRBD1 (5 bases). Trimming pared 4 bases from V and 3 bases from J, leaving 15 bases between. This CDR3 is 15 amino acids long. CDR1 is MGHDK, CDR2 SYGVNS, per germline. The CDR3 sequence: CASSAPGGMDTEAFF. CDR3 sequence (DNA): TGTGCCAGCAGTGCCCCGGGGGGTATGGACACTGAAGCTTTCTTT.

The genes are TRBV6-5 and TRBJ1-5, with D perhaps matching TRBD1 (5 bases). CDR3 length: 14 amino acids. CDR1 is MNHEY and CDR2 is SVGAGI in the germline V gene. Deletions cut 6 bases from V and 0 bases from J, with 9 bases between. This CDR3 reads CASSFGGSNQPQHF. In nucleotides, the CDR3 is TGTGCCAGCAGCTTCGGGGGTAGCAATCAGCCCCAGCATTTT.

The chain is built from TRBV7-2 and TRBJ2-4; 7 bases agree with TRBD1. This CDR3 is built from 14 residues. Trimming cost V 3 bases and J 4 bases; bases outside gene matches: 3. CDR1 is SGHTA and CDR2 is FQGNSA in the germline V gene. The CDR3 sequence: CASSFGQAKNIQYF. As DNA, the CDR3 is TGTGCCAGCAGCTTCGGACAGGCTAAAAACATTCAGTACTTC.

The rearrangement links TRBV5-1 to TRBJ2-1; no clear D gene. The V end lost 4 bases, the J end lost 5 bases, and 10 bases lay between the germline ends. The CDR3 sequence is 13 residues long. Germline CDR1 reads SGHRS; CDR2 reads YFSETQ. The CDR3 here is CASSRAGNNEQFF. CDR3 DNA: TGCGCCAGCAGCCGGGCCGGAAACAATGAGCAGTTCTTC.

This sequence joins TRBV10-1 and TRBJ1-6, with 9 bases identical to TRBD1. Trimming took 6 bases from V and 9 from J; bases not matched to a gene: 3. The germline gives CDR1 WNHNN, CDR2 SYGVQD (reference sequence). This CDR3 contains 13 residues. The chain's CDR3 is CASSDRGGSPLHF. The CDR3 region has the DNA TGCGCCAGCAGCGACAGGGGGGGTTCACCCCTCCACTTT.

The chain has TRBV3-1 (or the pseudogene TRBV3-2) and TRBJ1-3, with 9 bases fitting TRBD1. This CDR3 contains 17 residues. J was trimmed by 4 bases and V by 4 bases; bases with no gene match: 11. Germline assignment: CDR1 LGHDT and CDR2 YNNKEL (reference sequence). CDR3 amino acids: CASSPFKRGTGGNTIYF. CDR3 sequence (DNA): TGTGCCAGCAGCCCATTTAAGAGGGGGACAGGGGGAAACACCATATATTTT.

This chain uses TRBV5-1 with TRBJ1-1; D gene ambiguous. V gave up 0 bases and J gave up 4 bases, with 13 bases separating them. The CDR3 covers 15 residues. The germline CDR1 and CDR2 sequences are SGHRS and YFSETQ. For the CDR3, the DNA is TGCGCCAGCAGCTTGGAAAGTCTGGTATTCACTGAAGCTTTCTTT. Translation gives CASSLESLVFTEAFF.

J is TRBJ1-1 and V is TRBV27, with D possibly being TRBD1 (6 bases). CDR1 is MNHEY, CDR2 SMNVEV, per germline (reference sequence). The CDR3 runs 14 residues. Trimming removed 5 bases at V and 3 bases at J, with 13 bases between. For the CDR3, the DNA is TGTGCCAGCAGTGACCTACAGGGTCACACTGAAGCTTTCTTT. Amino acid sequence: CASSDLQGHTEAFF.

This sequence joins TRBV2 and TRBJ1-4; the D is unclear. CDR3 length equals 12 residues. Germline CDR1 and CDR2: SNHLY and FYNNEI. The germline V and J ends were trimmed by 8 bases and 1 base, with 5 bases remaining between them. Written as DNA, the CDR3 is TGTGCCAGCCGTGGAACTAATGAAAAACTGTTTTTT. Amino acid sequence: CASRGTNEKLFF.